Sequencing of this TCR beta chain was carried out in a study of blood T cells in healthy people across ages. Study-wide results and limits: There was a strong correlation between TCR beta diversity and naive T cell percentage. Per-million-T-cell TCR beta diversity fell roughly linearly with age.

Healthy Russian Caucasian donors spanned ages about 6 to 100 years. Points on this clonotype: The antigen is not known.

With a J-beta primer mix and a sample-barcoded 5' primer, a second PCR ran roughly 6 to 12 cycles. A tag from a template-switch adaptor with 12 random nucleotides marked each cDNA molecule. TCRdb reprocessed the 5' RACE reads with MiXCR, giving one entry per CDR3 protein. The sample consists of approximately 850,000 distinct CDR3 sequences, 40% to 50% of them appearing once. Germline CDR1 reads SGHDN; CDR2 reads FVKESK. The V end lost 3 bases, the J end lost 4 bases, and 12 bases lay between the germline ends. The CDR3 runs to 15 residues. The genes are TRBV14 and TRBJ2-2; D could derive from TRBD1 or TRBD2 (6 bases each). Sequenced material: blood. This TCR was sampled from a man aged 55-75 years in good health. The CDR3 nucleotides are TGTGCCAGCAGCCAGTCGGGGGCGGGCACCGGGGAGCTGTTTTTT. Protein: CASSQSGAGTGELFF.